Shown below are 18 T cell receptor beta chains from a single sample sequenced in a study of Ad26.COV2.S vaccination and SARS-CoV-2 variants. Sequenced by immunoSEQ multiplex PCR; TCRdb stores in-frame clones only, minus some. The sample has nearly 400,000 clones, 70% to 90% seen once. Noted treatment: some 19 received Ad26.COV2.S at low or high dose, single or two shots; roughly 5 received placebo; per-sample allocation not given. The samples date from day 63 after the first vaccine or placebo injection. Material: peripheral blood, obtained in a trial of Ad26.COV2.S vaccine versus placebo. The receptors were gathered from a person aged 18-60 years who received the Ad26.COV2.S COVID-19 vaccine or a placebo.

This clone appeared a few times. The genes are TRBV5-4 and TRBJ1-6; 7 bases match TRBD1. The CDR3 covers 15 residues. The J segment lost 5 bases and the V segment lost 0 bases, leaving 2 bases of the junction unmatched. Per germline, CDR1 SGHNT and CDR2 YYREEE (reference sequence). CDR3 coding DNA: TGTGCCAGCAGCTTGGGTGGGACAGATAATTCACCCCTCCACTTT. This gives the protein CASSLGGTDNSPLHF. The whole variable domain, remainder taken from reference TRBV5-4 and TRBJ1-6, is ETGVTQSPTHLIKTRGQQVTLRCSSQSGHNTVSWYQQALGQGPQFIFQYYREEENGRGNFPPRFSGLQFPNYSSELNVNALELDDSALYLCASSLGGTDNSPLHFGNGTRLTVT.

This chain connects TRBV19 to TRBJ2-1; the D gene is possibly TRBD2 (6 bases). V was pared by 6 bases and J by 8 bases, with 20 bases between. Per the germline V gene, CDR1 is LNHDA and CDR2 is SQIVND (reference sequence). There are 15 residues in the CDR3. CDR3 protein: CASSKIAGFGDEQFF. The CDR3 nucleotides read TGTGCCAGTAGCAAAATCGCGGGATTTGGCGATGAGCAGTTCTTC.

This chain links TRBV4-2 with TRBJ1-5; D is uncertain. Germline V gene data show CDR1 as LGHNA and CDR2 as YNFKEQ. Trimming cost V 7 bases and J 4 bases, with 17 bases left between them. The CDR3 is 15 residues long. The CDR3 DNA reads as TGTGCCAGCAAACTGTCCCGAGACGCGAATCAGCCCCAGCATTTT. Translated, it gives CASKLSRDANQPQHF.

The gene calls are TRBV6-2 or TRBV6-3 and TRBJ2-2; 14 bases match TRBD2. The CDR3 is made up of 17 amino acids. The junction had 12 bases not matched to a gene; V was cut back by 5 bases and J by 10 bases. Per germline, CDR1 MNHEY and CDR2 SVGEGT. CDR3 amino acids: CASSKPGLAGVIEELFF. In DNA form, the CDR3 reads TGTGCCAGCAGTAAGCCGGGACTAGCGGGAGTTATAGAGGAGCTGTTTTTT.

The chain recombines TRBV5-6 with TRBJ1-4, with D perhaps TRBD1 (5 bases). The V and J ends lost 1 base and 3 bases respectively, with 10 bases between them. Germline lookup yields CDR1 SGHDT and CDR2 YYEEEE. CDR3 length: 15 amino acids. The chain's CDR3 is CASSLSGQANEKLFF. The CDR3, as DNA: TGTGCCAGCAGCTTGTCGGGGCAAGCTAATGAAAAACTGTTTTTT.

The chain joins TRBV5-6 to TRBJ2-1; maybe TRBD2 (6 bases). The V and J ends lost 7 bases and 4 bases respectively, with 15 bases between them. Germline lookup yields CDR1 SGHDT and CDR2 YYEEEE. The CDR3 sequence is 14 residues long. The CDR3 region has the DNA TGTGCCAGCCACCCTGCGGGGAGATACAATGAGCAGTTCTTC. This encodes CASHPAGRYNEQFF. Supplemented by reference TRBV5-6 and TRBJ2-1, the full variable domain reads DAGVTQSPTHLIKTRGQQVTLRCSPKSGHDTVSWYQQALGQGPQFIFQYYEEEERQRGNFPDRFSGHQFPNYSSELNVNALLLGDSALYLCASHPAGRYNEQFFGPGTRLTVL.

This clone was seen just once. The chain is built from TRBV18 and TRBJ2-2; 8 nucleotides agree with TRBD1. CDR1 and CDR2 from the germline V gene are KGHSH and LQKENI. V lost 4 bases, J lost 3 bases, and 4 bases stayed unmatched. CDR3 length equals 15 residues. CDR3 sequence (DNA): TGTGCCAGCTCACAACCGGGACAGGACACCGGGGAGCTGTTTTTT. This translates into CASSQPGQDTGELFF.

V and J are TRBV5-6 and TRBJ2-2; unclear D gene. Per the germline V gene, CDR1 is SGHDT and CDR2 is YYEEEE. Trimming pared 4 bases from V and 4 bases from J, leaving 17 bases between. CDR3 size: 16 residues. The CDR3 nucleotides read TGTGCCAGCAGCCCCCAGTCCTTCAGGCGCACCGGGGAGCTGTTTTTT. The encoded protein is CASSPQSFRRTGELFF.

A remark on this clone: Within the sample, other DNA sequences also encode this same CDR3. The CDR3 reads CASSLQGAGETQYF. The CDR3 DNA follows: TGCGCCAGCAGCTTGCAGGGGGCAGGAGAGACCCAGTACTTC. The genes are TRBV5-1 and TRBJ2-5; TRBD1 agrees at 8 bases. Germline V gives CDR1 SGHRS, CDR2 YFSETQ. V shed 1 base, J shed 4 bases, and the junction held 3 bases outside the gene matches. This CDR3 is 14 amino acids long.

CDR3 region: CASSPRDGTYNEQFF. The CDR3 DNA reads as TGTGCCAGCAGCCCACGCGACGGAACCTACAATGAGCAGTTCTTC. The chain has TRBV7-8 and TRBJ2-1; D is undetermined. V was shortened by 5 bases and J by 2 bases, with 13 bases between the two germline ends. This CDR3 is 15 amino acids long. Germline lookup yields CDR1 SGHVS and CDR2 FQNEAQ.

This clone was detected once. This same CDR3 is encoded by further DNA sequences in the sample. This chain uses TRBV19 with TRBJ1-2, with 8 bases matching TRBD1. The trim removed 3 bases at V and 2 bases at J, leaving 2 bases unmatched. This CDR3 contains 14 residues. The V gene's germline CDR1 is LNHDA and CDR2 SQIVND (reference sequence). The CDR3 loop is CASSIQGANYGYTF. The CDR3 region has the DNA TGTGCCAGTAGTATTCAGGGGGCGAACTATGGCTACACCTTC.

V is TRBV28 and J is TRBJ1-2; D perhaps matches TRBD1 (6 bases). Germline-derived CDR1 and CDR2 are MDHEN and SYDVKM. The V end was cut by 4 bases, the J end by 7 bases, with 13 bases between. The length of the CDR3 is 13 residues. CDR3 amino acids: CASSWSGESGYTF. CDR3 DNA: TGTGCCAGCAGTTGGTCAGGGGAAAGTGGCTACACCTTC.

CDR3 amino acids: CASSAPRTADEKLFF. In DNA form, the CDR3 reads TGTGCCAGCAGTGCACCCCGGACGGCGGATGAAAAACTGTTTTTT. The rearrangement uses TRBV28 and TRBJ1-4; no clear D. Trimming cost V 5 bases and J 6 bases, with 16 bases left between them. Germline CDR1 and CDR2: MDHEN and SYDVKM. The CDR3 loop spans 15 amino acids.

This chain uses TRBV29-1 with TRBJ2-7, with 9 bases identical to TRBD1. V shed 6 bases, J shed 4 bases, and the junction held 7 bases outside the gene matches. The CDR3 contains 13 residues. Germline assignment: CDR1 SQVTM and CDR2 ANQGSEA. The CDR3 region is CSVADRGRYEQYF. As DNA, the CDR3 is TGCAGCGTGGCGGACAGGGGCCGATACGAGCAGTACTTC.

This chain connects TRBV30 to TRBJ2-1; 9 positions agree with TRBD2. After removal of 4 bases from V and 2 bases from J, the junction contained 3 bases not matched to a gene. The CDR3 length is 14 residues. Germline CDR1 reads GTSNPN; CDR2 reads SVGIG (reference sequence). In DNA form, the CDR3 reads TGTGCCTGGACAAGCGGGAGGACCTACAATGAGCAGTTCTTC. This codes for CAWTSGRTYNEQFF.

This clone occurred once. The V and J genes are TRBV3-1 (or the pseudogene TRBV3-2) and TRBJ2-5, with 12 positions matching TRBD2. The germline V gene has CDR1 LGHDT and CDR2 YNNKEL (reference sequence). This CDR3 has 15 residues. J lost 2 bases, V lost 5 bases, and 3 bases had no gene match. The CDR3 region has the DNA TGTGCCAGCAGCTCAGGGACTAGCGGGCAAGAGACCCAGTACTTC. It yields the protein CASSSGTSGQETQYF.

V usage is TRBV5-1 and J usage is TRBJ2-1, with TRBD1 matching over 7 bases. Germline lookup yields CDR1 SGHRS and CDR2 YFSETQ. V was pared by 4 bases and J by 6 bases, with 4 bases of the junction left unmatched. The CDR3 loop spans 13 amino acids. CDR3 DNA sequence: TGCGCCAGCAGCAAGGACAGGCCCAATGAGCAGTTCTTC. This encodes CASSKDRPNEQFF.

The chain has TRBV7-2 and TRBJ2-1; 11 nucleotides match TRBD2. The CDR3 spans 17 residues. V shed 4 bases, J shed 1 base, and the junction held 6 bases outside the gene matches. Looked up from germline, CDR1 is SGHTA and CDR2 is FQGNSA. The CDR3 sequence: CASSSFSGRGSYNEQFF. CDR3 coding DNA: TGTGCCAGCAGCTCCTTTAGCGGGAGGGGGTCCTACAATGAGCAGTTCTTC.